What follows are 13 T cell receptor beta chains derived from one specimen sequenced in a study of shared clonotypes between healthy human individuals. Repertoires were generated with immunoSEQ multiplex PCR, while TCRdb's copy carries only in-frame clones and drops some. The profile covers about 2.3 million clones, with 85% to 95% appearing a single time and about 0.37% taken by the ten largest. Sample: naive CD4+ T cells from PBMCs. The subset: CD45RA+ positively selected. The source is a man younger than 35 in good health. Some clones in this sample may be carry-over from other donors' samples.

V usage is TRBV7-3 and J usage is TRBJ2-2, with TRBD2 matching over 9 bases. CDR1 and CDR2 (germline): SGHTA, FQGTGA. The CDR3 spans 15 residues. V dropped 5 bases and J dropped 5; count of bases not matched to a gene: 6. CDR3 bases: TGTGCCAGCAGCGTTAGCGGGAGAGGTACCGGGGAGCTGTTTTTT. Translation gives CASSVSGRGTGELFF.

The table lists this clone with a count of one. The chain employs TRBV30 and TRBJ2-4; 8 bases are a match to TRBD1. The V and J ends lost 7 bases and 5 bases, in that order; junction bases with no gene match: 7. This CDR3 is built from 13 residues. Germline V gives CDR1 GTSNPN, CDR2 SVGIG (reference sequence). The CDR3 sequence is CAFGTGRQNIQYF. The CDR3 DNA reads as TGTGCCTTCGGGACAGGCCGCCAAAACATTCAGTACTTC.

The V gene is TRBV28, the J gene TRBJ2-7; 8 positions match TRBD1. After removal of 8 bases from V and 4 bases from J, the junction contained 7 bases not matched to a gene. In germline, CDR1 is MDHEN, CDR2 SYDVKM. The CDR3 consists of 13 residues. This CDR3 reads CASGQGFWYEQYF. The CDR3 bases are TGTGCCAGCGGACAGGGCTTTTGGTACGAGCAGTACTTC.

CDR3 protein: CASSYGGHRNTEAFF. The CDR3, as DNA: TGTGCCAGCAGCTATGGAGGGCACCGGAACACTGAAGCTTTCTTT. V usage is TRBV7-9 and J usage is TRBJ1-1; D call uncertain. V dropped 4 bases and J dropped 1 base, with 13 bases sitting between them. In germline, CDR1 is SEHNR, CDR2 FQNEAQ (reference sequence). This CDR3 is built from 15 residues.

The rearrangement links TRBV11-2 to TRBJ2-1; 7 bases match TRBD1. Germline V gene lookup returns CDR1 SGHAT and CDR2 FQNNGV. The CDR3 sequence is 14 residues long. Trimming at V came to 4 bases and at J to 10 bases, leaving 10 bases not matched to a gene. This CDR3 reads CASSSRNRGDEQFF. CDR3 nucleotide sequence: TGTGCCAGCAGCTCAAGAAACAGGGGCGACGAGCAGTTCTTC.

The rearrangement links TRBV7-2 to TRBJ2-3; weak D call: TRBD1 (6 bases). This CDR3 is built from 15 residues. V gave up 5 bases and J gave up 4 bases, with 16 bases separating them. From germline, CDR1 is SGHTA and CDR2 FQGNSA. The chain's CDR3 is CASSLTGHMSDTQYF. The CDR3 DNA is TGTGCCAGCAGCCTTACGGGACATATGTCAGATACGCAGTATTTT.

The V and J genes are TRBV6-6 and TRBJ2-7; D is possibly TRBD1 (7 bases). Trimming removed 11 bases at V and 3 bases at J, with 14 bases between. This CDR3 is 12 amino acids long. Per germline, CDR1 MNHNY and CDR2 SVGAGI (reference sequence). CDR3 nucleotide sequence: TGTGCCTCATCCAGGGGGGTCTACGAGCAGTACTTC. It codes for CASSRGVYEQYF.

As regards this clone: The sample holds other DNA sequences that translate to the same CDR3. The J gene is TRBJ1-2, the V gene TRBV5-6; no reliable D call. V shed 4 bases and J shed 2 bases, with 12 bases lying between them. CDR1 SGHDT and CDR2 YYEEEE come from the germline V gene. The CDR3 runs 14 residues. CDR3 in DNA: TGTGCCAGCAGCCTCAGGACGGGAAACTATGGCTACACCTTC. Protein product: CASSLRTGNYGYTF.

This clone was counted between two and nine times. This chain joins TRBV7-6 and TRBJ1-1; D unresolved. Germline CDR1 reads SGHVS; CDR2 reads FNYEAQ. The CDR3 has 13 amino acids. V was trimmed by 2 bases and J by 5 bases, leaving 9 bases between them. The CDR3 DNA is TGTGCCAGCAGCTTACTCTCGGAAACTGAAGCTTTCTTT. This gives the protein CASSLLSETEAFF.

V gene TRBV27 combines with J gene TRBJ1-5; the D gene is possibly TRBD1 (6 bases). V was pared by 4 bases and J by 2 bases, with 12 bases between. The CDR3 length is 15 residues. Germline CDR1 is MNHEY and CDR2 is SMNVEV (reference sequence). The CDR3 region is CASSSGQFGNQPQHF. CDR3 in DNA: TGTGCCAGCAGTTCCGGACAGTTTGGCAATCAGCCCCAGCATTTT.

This rearrangement joins TRBV2 to TRBJ2-1; D not resolved. CDR3 length equals 14 residues. V was trimmed by 3 bases and J by 8 bases, leaving 14 bases between them. Germline CDR1 and CDR2: SNHLY and FYNNEI. This CDR3 reads CASSEGTLVDEQFF. The CDR3 DNA reads TGTGCCAGCAGTGAGGGTACCCTTGTGGATGAGCAGTTCTTC. The full variable domain, its missing parts supplied by reference TRBV2 and TRBJ2-1, is EPEVTQTPSHQVTQMGQEVILRCVPISNHLYFYWYRQILGQKVEFLVSFYNNEISEKSEIFDDQFSVERPDGSNFTLKIRSTKLEDSAMYFCASSEGTLVDEQFFGPGTRLTVL.

The rearrangement links TRBV7-2 to TRBJ1-3, with a weak D call TRBD1 (6 bases). Per germline, CDR1 SGHTA and CDR2 FQGNSA. Trimming left V 0 bases short and J 6 bases short, with 15 bases between. The CDR3 totals 16 residues. The CDR3 loop reads CASSLASPGAKNTIYF. Here the CDR3 DNA reads TGTGCCAGCAGCTTAGCCTCCCCGGGGGCGAAAAACACCATATATTTT.

The J gene is TRBJ2-1, the V gene TRBV9; 9 bases match TRBD2. Trimming cost V 3 bases and J 1 base; bases outside gene matches: 2. This CDR3 region has 15 residues. CDR1 is SGDLS, CDR2 YYNGEE, per germline. CDR3 in DNA: TGTGCCAGCAGCGGAAGCGGGGGGTCCTACAATGAGCAGTTCTTC. It translates to CASSGSGGSYNEQFF.